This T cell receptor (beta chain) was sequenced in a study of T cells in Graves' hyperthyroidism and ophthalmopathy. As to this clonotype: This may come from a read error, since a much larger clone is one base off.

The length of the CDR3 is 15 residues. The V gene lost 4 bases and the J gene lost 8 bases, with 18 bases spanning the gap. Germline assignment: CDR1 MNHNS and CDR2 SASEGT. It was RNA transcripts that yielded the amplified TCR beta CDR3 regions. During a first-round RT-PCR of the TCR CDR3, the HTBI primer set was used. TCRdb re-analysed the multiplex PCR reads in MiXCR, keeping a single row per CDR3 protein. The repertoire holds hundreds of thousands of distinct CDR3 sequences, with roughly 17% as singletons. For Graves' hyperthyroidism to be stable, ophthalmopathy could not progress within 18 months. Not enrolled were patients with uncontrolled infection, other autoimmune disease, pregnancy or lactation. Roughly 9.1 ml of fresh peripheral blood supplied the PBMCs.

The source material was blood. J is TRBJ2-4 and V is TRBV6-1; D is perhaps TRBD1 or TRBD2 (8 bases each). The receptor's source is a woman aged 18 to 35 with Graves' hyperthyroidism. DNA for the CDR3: TGTGCCAGCAGTGGTCGACAGGGGCGGGGGGACATTCAGTACTTC. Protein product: CASSGRQGRGDIQYF.